This is a list of T cell receptor beta chains from one sample in a study of blood T cell repertoires in COVID-19. Data came from immunoSEQ multiplex PCR; TCRdb stores just in-frame clones and leaves some out. In the table there are 130,000 to 150,000 clones, 81% of which are singletons. Sequencing was performed on peripheral blood. The receptors shown here come from a human donor in a cohort sampled during active COVID-19. CDR3s include the opening cysteine and the closing phenylalanine or tryptophan. The D gene is left open where the match is weak. A clone size is listed for some rows: how often the clone was seen (once, few, many), or a class if it is expanded.

clone_size	d_call	v_call	j_call	cdr3_nt	cdr3_aa
NA	TRBD1	TRBV5-1	TRBJ1-2	TGCGCCAGCAGCTTGGAAGTCGGGACAGGCTATGGCTACACCTTC	CASSLEVGTGYGYTF
once	NA	TRBV21-1	TRBJ2-2	TGTGCCAGCAGCAAAGTTGGGGCGGACGGGGAGCTGTTTTTT	CASSKVGADGELFF
NA	NA	TRBV18	TRBJ1-5	TGTGCCAGCTCACCACTTTCGGGGATGGGTAGCAATCAGCCCCAGCATTTT	CASSPLSGMGSNQPQHF
once	NA	TRBV7-6	TRBJ2-7	TGTGCCAGCAGCCTAGACTACAGGTCCTACGAGCAGTACTTC	CASSLDYRSYEQYF
NA	NA	TRBV11-2	TRBJ2-6	TGTGCCAGCAGCTTAGACGTAAACTCTGGGGCCAACGTCCTGACTTTC	CASSLDVNSGANVLTF
NA	NA	TRBV28	TRBJ2-7	TGTGCCAGCCGAAAACAGGGAGGGGGGTACGAGCAGTACTTC	CASRKQGGGYEQYF
NA	NA	TRBV11-1	TRBJ1-1	TGTGCCAGCAGCCCCCGACTTGAAGCTTTCTTT	CASSPRLEAFF
NA	NA	TRBV9	TRBJ2-7	TGTGCCAGCAGCGCCCAGGGTGGGGTCGGCTACGAGCAGTACTTC	CASSAQGGVGYEQYF
NA	NA	TRBV6-5	TRBJ2-3	TGTGCCAGCAGGGACAGAAGGCCCACAGATACGCAGTATTTT	CASRDRRPTDTQYF
NA	TRBD1	TRBV28	TRBJ1-2	TGTGCCAGCAGTTTCCGGGACAGTTCAAACTATGGCTACACCTTC	CASSFRDSSNYGYTF
NA	NA	TRBV7-9	TRBJ2-7	TGTGCCAGCAGCTCGGTACGGCGTGGAGGGCAGTACTTC	CASSSVRRGGQYF
once	NA	TRBV7-2	TRBJ2-7	TGTGCCAGCAGCACTCAGGACTGGTCCTACGAGCAGTACTTC	CASSTQDWSYEQYF
NA	NA	TRBV6-1	TRBJ2-7	TGTGCCAGCAGTGAATATGGCCAGGGCGTAGACGAGCAGTACTTC	CASSEYGQGVDEQYF
NA	TRBD2	TRBV13	TRBJ2-7	TGTGCCAGCAGCTCCGGGACTAGCGGGATCGACGAGCAGTACTTC	CASSSGTSGIDEQYF
NA	TRBD1	TRBV7-3	TRBJ1-2	TGTGCCAGCAGCTTAACTGGGGCAGGGGGTTTTGATGGCTACACCTTC	CASSLTGAGGFDGYTF
NA	NA	TRBV11-2	TRBJ1-1	TGTGCCAGCAGCTCAGGGTGGGCAGGCACTGAAGCTTTCTTT	CASSSGWAGTEAFF
once	TRBD2	TRBV19	TRBJ2-2	TGTGCCAGTATCCCCGGTGGTAGCGGGAGATTCCGCACCGGGGAGCTGTTTTTT	CASIPGGSGRFRTGELFF
NA	NA	TRBV5-5	TRBJ2-3	TGTGCCAGCAGCTTGTTTGGCACCCTAGTCTCAGATACGCAGTATTTT	CASSLFGTLVSDTQYF
NA	NA	TRBV4-2	TRBJ2-7	TGTGCCAGCAGCCAACCCGACAGTCCCCACGAGCAGTACTTC	CASSQPDSPHEQYF
NA	NA	TRBV29-1	TRBJ2-2	TGCAGCATTGAAAACTTTAACACCGGGGAGCTGTTTTTT	CSIENFNTGELFF
NA	NA	TRBV7-9	TRBJ2-5	TGTGCCAGCAGCTTTGGAGCGACTCTACAAGAGACCCAGTACTTC	CASSFGATLQETQYF
NA	NA	TRBV7-8	TRBJ1-3	TGTGCCAGCAGCTTACAGGGTATTGTCTCGGGAAACACCATATATTTT	CASSLQGIVSGNTIYF
NA	TRBD2	TRBV19	TRBJ2-4	TGTGCCAGTAGTAAACTAGCGGGATCCATAGCCAAAAACATTCAGTACTTC	CASSKLAGSIAKNIQYF
NA	TRBD2	TRBV28	TRBJ2-3	TGTGCCAGCAGTTGGACACTAGCGGGCACAGATACGCAGTATTTT	CASSWTLAGTDTQYF
NA	NA	TRBV5-1	TRBJ2-7	TGCGCCAGCAGCCATCCCGGAGGCTACGAGCAGTACTTC	CASSHPGGYEQYF
once	TRBD2	TRBV6-1	TRBJ2-7	TGTGCCAGCAGTGATAGTCTAGCGGGAGCTGGGGGGTACGAGCAGTACTTC	CASSDSLAGAGGYEQYF
NA	TRBD1	TRBV11-2	TRBJ2-6	TGTGCCAGCAGCCAACGGTGGACAGGGGGAGGTCCTGGGGCCAACGTCCTGACTTTC	CASSQRWTGGGPGANVLTF
NA	NA	TRBV9	TRBJ1-2	TGTGCCAGCAGCGGACCGAGAGGGAGGGAGGTAGACTATGGCTACACCTTC	CASSGPRGREVDYGYTF
NA	TRBD2	TRBV5-4	TRBJ2-6	TGTGCCAGCAGCTTGGTGCGGGGGGCCTCTGGGGCCAACGTCCTGACTTTC	CASSLVRGASGANVLTF
NA	TRBD2	TRBV2	TRBJ2-5	TGTGCCAGCAGGGCAACTAGCGGGAGCCTAGGGGGGGAGACCCAGTACTTC	CASRATSGSLGGETQYF
few	NA	TRBV4-2	TRBJ1-1	TGTGCCAGCAGCCAAGAACCACGGTACACTGAAGCTTTCTTT	CASSQEPRYTEAFF
NA	NA	TRBV6-1	TRBJ1-2	TGTGCCAGCAGTGAAACGGCAGGGGCCCGCTATGGCTACACCTTC	CASSETAGARYGYTF